These T cell receptor beta chains were read from a single sample in a study of human T cells and chemical hapten exposure. MiXCR was run by TCRdb on the RACE reads, yielding one entry per CDR3 protein. The data show 100,000 or so distinct CDR3 sequences, with about 9.3% seen just once and approximately 2% held by the top ten. Sample: whole blood, taken in connection with sensitization to the hapten diphenylcyclopropenone (DPC). Every receptor here comes from a woman aged 40 to 55 with alopecia areata. Some clones in this sample may be carry-over from other donors' samples. Each CDR3 is given with its conserved first and last residue. Each record gives: D gene, clone size, V gene, J gene, CDR3 protein, CDR3 DNA. D genes are given only for firm matches. Size is omitted from some rows. Given values are once, few, many or a class for expanded clones.

TRBD1,many,TRBV4-3,TRBJ1-1,CASSQATIRDRGPAFF,TGCGCCAGCAGCCAAGCTACGATCCGGGACAGGGGGCCGGCTTTCTTT
-,medium-sized,TRBV7-2,TRBJ2-5,CASRSVRGETQYF,TGTGCCAGCAGATCTGTCAGGGGAGAGACCCAGTACTTC
-,-,TRBV19,TRBJ2-7,CASSNTGAHGARYEQYF,TGTGCCAGTAGTAACACAGGAGCCCACGGGGCACGATACGAGCAGTACTTC
-,-,TRBV10-3,TRBJ2-7,CAISEGPSGYEQYF,TGTGCCATCAGTGAGGGTCCCAGCGGATACGAGCAGTACTTC
-,many,TRBV28,TRBJ2-7,CASSTGPSYEQYF,TGTGCCAGCAGTACAGGACCATCCTACGAGCAGTACTTC
-,many,TRBV30,TRBJ2-2,CAWEGAGELFF,TGTGCCTGGGAAGGGGCCGGGGAGCTGTTTTTT
-,few,TRBV24-1,TRBJ2-7,CATSDFRENEAYEQYF,TGTGCCACCAGTGATTTCAGGGAAAATGAGGCCTACGAGCAGTACTTC
TRBD2,-,TRBV4-2,TRBJ2-3,CASSQDRAGGTDTQYF,TGTGCCAGCAGCCAAGATCGGGCGGGAGGAACAGATACGCAGTATTTT
TRBD1,-,TRBV28,TRBJ1-2,CASSEGQEHGYTF,TGTGCCAGCAGTGAAGGACAGGAACATGGCTACACCTTC
-,-,TRBV6-5,TRBJ1-1,CASREAMNTEAFF,TGTGCCAGCAGAGAGGCGATGAACACTGAAGCTTTCTTT
TRBD1,-,TRBV14,TRBJ2-7,CASRRSGTVTYEQYF,TGTGCCAGCAGGCGCTCCGGGACAGTAACCTACGAGCAGTACTTC